A single sample gave rise to the 15 T cell receptor beta chains below, sequenced in a study of T cell responses to AZD1222 COVID-19 vaccine. Assay: immunoSEQ multiplex PCR; the TCRdb copy retains only in-frame clones and omits some. This sample has 150,000 to 200,000 clones; more than 75% occur once, and the top ten carry roughly 26%. Here the sequenced sample was peripheral blood, taken 28 days after the second AZD1222 dose. The origin of the receptors is an adult who received the AZD1222 COVID-19 vaccine.

V and J are TRBV28 and TRBJ2-7; TRBD1 matches 9 bases. Per germline, CDR1 MDHEN and CDR2 SYDVKM. This CDR3 comprises 16 residues. Trimming at V came to 3 bases and at J to 4 bases, leaving 10 bases not matched to a gene. The CDR3 loop reads CASSFGRDRAPYEQYF. The CDR3 DNA sequence: TGTGCCAGCAGTTTTGGCCGGGACAGGGCCCCTTACGAGCAGTACTTC.

The V and J genes are TRBV7-2 and TRBJ2-7, with 8 positions matching TRBD2. CDR3 length: 16 amino acids. In germline, CDR1 is SGHTA, CDR2 FQGNSA. Trimming removed 5 bases from V and 1 base from J; junction bases left unmatched: 10. In DNA form, the CDR3 reads TGTGCCAGCAGCATCAGCTCTAGCGGGCTTTCCTACGAGCAGTACTTC. Its translation is CASSISSSGLSYEQYF.

V usage is TRBV27 and J usage is TRBJ1-6; D is unclear. The CDR3 consists of 13 residues. The V end was cut by 6 bases, the J end by 10 bases, with 13 bases between. From germline, CDR1 is MNHEY and CDR2 SMNVEV (reference sequence). CDR3 loop: CASSHLPGSPLHF. DNA of the CDR3: TGTGCCAGCAGCCACCTCCCGGGATCACCCCTCCACTTT.

The chain couples TRBV6-5 to TRBJ2-5, with D tentatively TRBD1 or TRBD2 (5 bases each). CDR3 length: 14 amino acids. Trimming pared 5 bases from V and 4 bases from J, leaving 14 bases between. CDR1 MNHEY and CDR2 SVGAGI come from the germline V gene. This CDR3 reads CASSPGAQRETQYF. As DNA, the CDR3 is TGTGCCAGCAGTCCCGGGGCTCAGCGAGAGACCCAGTACTTC.

This rearrangement joins TRBV27 to TRBJ2-7, with a possible D match to TRBD2 (5 bases). The V and J ends lost 5 bases and 2 bases respectively, with 13 bases between them. Germline loops: CDR1 MNHEY, CDR2 SMNVEV (reference sequence). The CDR3 length is 14 residues. CDR3 loop: CASSVSVTAYEQYF. The CDR3 nucleotides are TGTGCCAGCAGTGTTAGCGTAACCGCCTACGAGCAGTACTTC.

The genes are TRBV20-1 and TRBJ2-7, with D possibly being TRBD2 (5 bases). Trimming stripped 5 bases from V and 7 bases from J, with 12 bases between. There are 11 residues in the CDR3. Germline CDR1 is DFQATT and CDR2 is SNEGSKA (reference sequence). The CDR3 region is CSALVRREQYF. The CDR3, as DNA: TGCAGTGCTTTGGTCAGGAGGGAGCAGTACTTC.

This chain uses TRBV28 with TRBJ2-7; D assignment may be TRBD1 or TRBD2 (6 bases each). V lost 7 bases to trimming and J lost 1 base, with 14 bases between them. CDR1 and CDR2 from the germline V gene are MDHEN and SYDVKM. The CDR3 totals 14 residues. Written as DNA, the CDR3 is TGTGCCAGCATCGTTAAAGGGGGGTCCTACGAGCAGTACTTC. It is translated as CASIVKGGSYEQYF.

The chain links TRBV30 to TRBJ1-4, with D maybe TRBD1 (5 bases). The germline CDR1 and CDR2 sequences are GTSNPN and SVGIG (reference sequence). V was clipped by 0 bases and J by 14 bases, with 16 bases between them. The CDR3 has 13 amino acids. CDR3 sequence: CAWSVLGAMQLFF. DNA for the CDR3: TGTGCCTGGAGTGTACTAGGGGCAATGCAGCTGTTTTTT.

This clone appeared a few times. The chain has TRBV3-1 (or the pseudogene TRBV3-2) and TRBJ2-3; 9 bases map to TRBD2. The J segment lost 3 bases and the V segment lost 9 bases, leaving 13 bases of the junction unmatched. Germline V gene lookup returns CDR1 LGHDT and CDR2 YNNKEL (reference sequence). The CDR3 sequence is 16 residues long. The CDR3 DNA reads TGTGCCAGTTCCCTTCTTAGCGGGAGTGAGACAGATACGCAGTATTTT. Translating it yields CASSLLSGSETDTQYF.

V usage is TRBV11-3 and J usage is TRBJ2-1; no clear D. With 4 bases removed from V and 7 bases from J, the gap between germline ends came to 17 bases. Germline-derived CDR1 and CDR2 are SGHNT and YENEEA. This CDR3 is built from 15 residues. CDR3: CASSSVGLVENEQFF. CDR3 bases: TGTGCCAGCAGCTCCGTTGGGCTCGTTGAAAATGAGCAGTTCTTC. Looking up the rest from reference TRBV11-3 and TRBJ2-1 gives the full variable domain: EAGVVQSPRYKIIEKKQPVAFWCNPISGHNTLYWYLQNLGQGPELLIRYENEEAVDDSQLPKDRFSAERLKGVDSTLKIQPAELGDSAVYLCASSSVGLVENEQFFGPGTRLTVL.

V usage is TRBV28 and J usage is TRBJ1-5; no clear D gene. Germline V gene sequence: CDR1 MDHEN, CDR2 SYDVKM. CDR3 size: 14 residues. V gave up 2 bases and J gave up 4 bases, with 9 bases separating them. The CDR3 DNA sequence: TGTGCCAGCAGTTTAGTCCAGGCGAATCAGCCCCAGCATTTT. It translates to CASSLVQANQPQHF.

This chain connects TRBV27 to TRBJ2-1; 12 nucleotides line up with TRBD2. Germline V gives CDR1 MNHEY, CDR2 SMNVEV (reference sequence). V was clipped by 5 bases and J by 9 bases; unmatched bases: 8. The CDR3 runs to 15 residues. The CDR3 sequence is CASSLTSGSSSEQFF. CDR3 DNA sequence: TGTGCCAGCAGTCTGACTAGCGGGAGTTCTAGTGAGCAGTTCTTC.

The chain employs TRBV7-3 and TRBJ1-1; a possible D gene is TRBD1 (6 bases). V was trimmed by 2 bases and J by 4 bases, leaving 11 bases between them. The CDR3 length is 14 residues. Per germline, CDR1 SGHTA and CDR2 FQGTGA. The CDR3 DNA sequence: TGTGCCAGCAGCTTAGGGGGCTTGGGCACTGAAGCTTTCTTT. Its protein is CASSLGGLGTEAFF. The complete variable domain, with remaining parts taken from reference TRBV7-3 and TRBJ1-1, reads GAGVSQTPSNKVTEKGKYVELRCDPISGHTALYWYRQSLGQGPEFLIYFQGTGAADDSGLPNDRFFAVRPEGSVSTLKIQRTERGDSAVYLCASSLGGLGTEAFFGQGTRLTVV.

This chain joins TRBV7-2 and TRBJ2-5; 13 bases align to TRBD2. The CDR3 contains 16 residues. V shed 6 bases, J shed 4 bases, and the junction held 8 bases outside the gene matches. In germline, CDR1 is SGHTA, CDR2 FQGNSA. The CDR3 coding sequence is TGTGCCAGCAGTCGAGGACTAGCGGGAGTAGGAGAGACCCAGTACTTC. Translating gives CASSRGLAGVGETQYF.

The gene calls are TRBV28 and TRBJ1-5; D not resolved. The CDR3 extends over 13 amino acids. Germline CDR1 reads MDHEN; CDR2 reads SYDVKM. Trimming pared 10 bases from V and 2 bases from J, leaving 12 bases between. The CDR3: CANRASGNQPQHF. Written as DNA, the CDR3 is TGTGCCAATCGGGCGTCGGGCAATCAGCCCCAGCATTTT.